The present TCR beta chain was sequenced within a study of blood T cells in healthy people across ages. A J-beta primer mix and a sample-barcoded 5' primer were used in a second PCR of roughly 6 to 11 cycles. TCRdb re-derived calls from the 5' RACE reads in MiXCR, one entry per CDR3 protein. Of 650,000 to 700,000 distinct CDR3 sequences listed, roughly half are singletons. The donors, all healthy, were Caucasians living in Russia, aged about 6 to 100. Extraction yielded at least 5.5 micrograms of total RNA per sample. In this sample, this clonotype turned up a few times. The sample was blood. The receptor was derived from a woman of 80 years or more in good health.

The CDR3 here is CASSLVRGRDLNEQFF. As DNA, the CDR3 is TGTGCCAGCAGTTTAGTCAGGGGACGGGACCTCAATGAGCAGTTCTTC. The chain carries TRBV12-3 or TRBV12-4 and TRBJ2-1; tentatively, D is TRBD1 (6 bases). Trimming took off 1 base at V and 6 bases at J, with 16 bases between the two ends. The CDR3 is 16 residues long.